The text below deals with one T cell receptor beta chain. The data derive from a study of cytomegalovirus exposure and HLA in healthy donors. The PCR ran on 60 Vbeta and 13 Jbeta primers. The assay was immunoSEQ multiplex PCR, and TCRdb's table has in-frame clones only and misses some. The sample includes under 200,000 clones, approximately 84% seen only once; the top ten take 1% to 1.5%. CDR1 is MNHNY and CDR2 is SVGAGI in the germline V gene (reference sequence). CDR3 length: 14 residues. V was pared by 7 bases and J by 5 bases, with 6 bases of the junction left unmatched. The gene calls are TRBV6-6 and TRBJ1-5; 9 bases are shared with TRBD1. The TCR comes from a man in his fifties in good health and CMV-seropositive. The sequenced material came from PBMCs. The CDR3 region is CASIMGQGYQPQHF. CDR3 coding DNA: TGTGCCAGCATTATGGGACAGGGTTATCAGCCCCAGCATTTT.